This is a list of T cell receptor beta chains from one sample in a study of cytomegalovirus exposure and HLA in healthy donors. Only in-frame clones appear in the TCRdb table, and some are missing; sequencing was by immunoSEQ multiplex PCR. The specimen's table records 40,000 to 50,000 clones. Sequenced sample: PBMCs. The receptors were gathered from a woman between 40 and 55 years old in good health and CMV-seronegative. The CDR3 runs from the conserved cysteine through the conserved F or W. The D gene is left open where the match is weak. Size tells how often a clone was seen (once, few, many) or the class of an expanded clone, and some rows leave it out.

V,D,size,J,CDR3,DNA
TRBV5-1,TRBD2,.,TRBJ2-3,CASSLVTSGVMDTQYF,TGCGCCAGCAGCTTGGTTACTAGCGGCGTTATGGATACGCAGTATTTT
TRBV19,.,.,TRBJ1-5,CASSIIRNQPQHF,TGTGCCAGTAGTATCATCCGCAATCAGCCCCAGCATTTT
TRBV2,TRBD1,.,TRBJ2-3,CASSEAGWDRGSTDTQYF,TGTGCCAGCAGTGAAGCGGGGTGGGACAGGGGAAGCACAGATACGCAGTATTTT
TRBV9,TRBD1,.,TRBJ1-1,CASSAVTGGTEAFF,TGTGCCAGCAGCGCTGTCACAGGGGGCACTGAAGCTTTCTTT
TRBV29-1,.,.,TRBJ2-5,CSVPKVGGWTQYF,TGCAGCGTTCCGAAAGTCGGCGGTTGGACCCAGTACTTC
TRBV9,.,.,TRBJ2-5,CASSPGWGSNSRETQYF,TGTGCCAGCAGCCCAGGGTGGGGCAGTAATTCCCGAGAGACCCAGTACTTC
TRBV11-1,.,.,TRBJ1-1,CASSASRGMAFF,TGTGCCAGCAGCGCCTCGAGGGGGATGGCTTTCTTT
TRBV2,TRBD1,.,TRBJ2-5,CASAHGQVETQYF,TGTGCCAGCGCCCATGGACAGGTAGAGACCCAGTACTTC
TRBV14,.,.,TRBJ2-7,CASSQGGYKQYF,TGTGCCAGCAGCCAAGGCGGCTATAAGCAGTACTTC
TRBV19,.,.,TRBJ1-5,CASRERGNQPQHF,TGTGCCAGTAGGGAGCGGGGCAATCAGCCCCAGCATTTT
TRBV29-1,TRBD1,.,TRBJ2-5,CSVELGTVYQETQYF,TGCAGCGTTGAGCTAGGGACAGTTTACCAAGAGACCCAGTACTTC
TRBV29-1,.,.,TRBJ1-1,CSSQEDLNTEAFF,TGCAGCTCGCAGGAGGATCTGAACACTGAAGCTTTCTTT
TRBV4-1,.,.,TRBJ2-7,CASSPTADSTYEQYF,TGCGCCAGCAGCCCAACTGCGGACTCAACCTACGAGCAGTACTTC
TRBV6-1,.,.,TRBJ1-1,CASSEAGSDTEAFF,TGTGCCAGCAGTGAAGCCGGCAGCGACACTGAAGCTTTCTTT
TRBV7-7,.,.,TRBJ2-3,CASSLGGGADTQYF,TGTGCTAGCAGCTTAGGGGGGGGCGCAGATACGCAGTATTTT
TRBV18,.,.,TRBJ1-1,CASSGQYTEAFF,TGTGCCAGCTCCGGACAGTACACTGAAGCTTTCTTT
TRBV29-1,TRBD2,.,TRBJ2-3,CSVEAPGTSITTDTQYF,TGCAGCGTTGAAGCCCCCGGGACTAGCATCACCACAGATACGCAGTATTTT
TRBV6-5,TRBD1,.,TRBJ2-7,CASRRTGTGAPQYF,TGTGCCAGCAGACGGACCGGGACAGGTGCTCCCCAGTACTTC
TRBV18,.,.,TRBJ2-1,CASSPGASDNEQFF,TGTGCCAGCTCACCGGGGGCCTCCGACAATGAGCAGTTCTTC
TRBV4-2,TRBD2,.,TRBJ2-1,CASSQETSGGPSSYNEQFF,TGTGCCAGCAGCCAAGAGACTAGCGGGGGGCCGAGCTCCTACAATGAGCAGTTCTTC
TRBV4-1,TRBD1,.,TRBJ2-2,CASSQGVRGRFGELFF,TGCGCCAGCAGCCAAGGGGTCAGGGGGCGTTTCGGGGAGCTGTTTTTT
TRBV7-9,TRBD2,.,TRBJ2-1,CASSLELAGGYNEQFF,TGTGCCAGCAGCTTAGAATTAGCGGGTGGATACAATGAGCAGTTCTTC
TRBV25-1,.,.,TRBJ1-2,CASSEENYGYTF,TGTGCCAGCAGTGAGGAGAACTATGGCTACACCTTC
TRBV5-4,TRBD1,.,TRBJ2-1,CASTRTGVYNEQFF,TGTGCCAGCACCCGGACAGGGGTATACAATGAGCAGTTCTTC
TRBV7-3,TRBD1,.,TRBJ2-7,CASSLMQGAGEQYF,TGTGCCAGCAGCTTAATGCAGGGGGCGGGTGAGCAGTACTTC
TRBV2,TRBD1,.,TRBJ2-7,CASSGTGVYEQYF,TGTGCCAGCAGTGGGACAGGGGTCTACGAGCAGTACTTC
TRBV11-3,.,.,TRBJ2-7,CASSTGGGKSSYEQYF,TGTGCCAGCAGCACTGGAGGCGGAAAGAGCTCCTACGAGCAGTACTTC
TRBV5-1,TRBD1,.,TRBJ2-7,CATATGTGNYEQYF,TGCGCCACCGCGACCGGGACAGGGAACTACGAGCAGTACTTC
TRBV6-1,TRBD1,.,TRBJ2-7,CASSEGDRGTYEQYF,TGTGCCAGCAGTGAAGGAGACAGGGGTACCTACGAGCAGTACTTC
TRBV4-2,.,medium-sized,TRBJ2-7,CASSQDKIAARLRGDNEQYF,TGTGCCAGCAGCCAAGATAAGATTGCCGCCCGCCTACGGGGAGACAACGAGCAGTACTTC
TRBV5-6,TRBD2,.,TRBJ2-7,CASSFSGRRAYEQYF,TGTGCCAGCAGCTTTAGCGGGAGGAGGGCCTACGAGCAGTACTTC
TRBV15,.,.,TRBJ1-1,CATSRPLTPTRAFF,TGTGCCACCAGCAGACCCTTGACCCCGACACGAGCTTTCTTT
TRBV7-2,TRBD2,.,TRBJ2-5,CASSLPSGRVETQYF,TGTGCCAGCAGCTTACCTAGCGGGAGGGTCGAGACCCAGTACTTC
TRBV27,TRBD2,.,TRBJ2-7,CASSLAGGPNEQYF,TGTGCCAGCAGCCTAGCGGGGGGGCCTAACGAGCAGTACTTC
TRBV5-4,TRBD2,.,TRBJ2-5,CASSSGRVGSETQYF,TGTGCCAGCAGCTCCGGGAGGGTGGGATCAGAGACCCAGTACTTC
TRBV27,TRBD1,.,TRBJ1-6,CASSLRTGRLVSPLHF,TGTGCCAGCAGTTTAAGGACAGGGAGGCTGGTTTCACCCCTCCACTTT
TRBV6-5,TRBD1,.,TRBJ2-3,CASSRGQGAADTQYF,TGTGCCAGCAGCCGCGGACAGGGGGCGGCAGATACGCAGTATTTT
TRBV7-3,.,.,TRBJ2-7,CASSFSRLSEQYF,TGTGCCAGCAGCTTCTCCAGGTTGAGCGAGCAGTACTTC
TRBV2,TRBD2,.,TRBJ2-7,CASRGLAASSYEQYF,TGTGCCAGCAGGGGACTAGCGGCGAGCTCCTACGAGCAGTACTTC
TRBV19,.,.,TRBJ1-5,CASSRGAIGIQPQHF,TGTGCCAGTTCGCGGGGGGCGATCGGAATACAGCCCCAGCATTTT
TRBV18,.,.,TRBJ1-2,CASSPPEGDGYTF,TGTGCCAGCTCACCACCGGAGGGTGATGGCTACACCTTC
TRBV30,TRBD1,.,TRBJ1-2,CAWSVRTRQGFGYTF,TGTGCCTGGAGTGTACGGACGCGACAGGGGTTTGGCTACACCTTC
TRBV7-2,TRBD2,.,TRBJ2-1,CASSLELAGGGEQFF,TGTGCCAGCAGCTTAGAACTAGCGGGGGGGGGAGAGCAGTTCTTC
TRBV19,.,.,TRBJ1-1,CASSNALNTEAFF,TGTGCCAGTAGTAATGCGTTGAACACTGAAGCTTTCTTT
TRBV5-1,.,.,TRBJ1-6,CASSLVLNDKNSPLHF,TGCGCCAGCAGCTTGGTCCTGAACGACAAAAATTCACCCCTCCACTTT
TRBV5-6,TRBD1,.,TRBJ2-1,CASSVTGTGIAHEQFF,TGTGCCAGCAGCGTCACCGGGACAGGAATCGCCCATGAGCAGTTCTTC
TRBV5-8,.,.,TRBJ1-1,CASSPAENTEAFF,TGTGCCAGCAGTCCCGCGGAGAACACTGAAGCTTTCTTT
TRBV27,.,.,TRBJ1-2,CASSPLGGRKYGYTF,TGTGCCAGCAGTCCCCTCGGGGGGCGAAAATATGGCTACACCTTC
TRBV12-5,TRBD1,.,TRBJ1-4,CASGLIGGSNEKLFF,TGTGCTAGTGGGCTCATAGGGGGCAGTAATGAAAAACTGTTTTTT
TRBV20-1,.,.,TRBJ2-1,CSARGSSQQFF,TGCAGTGCTAGAGGAAGCTCCCAGCAGTTCTTC
TRBV7-9,TRBD1,.,TRBJ1-4,CASSLVGQKSVEKLFF,TGTGCCAGCAGCTTAGTGGGACAGAAGAGCGTTGAAAAACTGTTTTTT
TRBV2,.,.,TRBJ1-1,CASSESTRGTEAFF,TGTGCCAGCAGTGAAAGTACCAGGGGCACTGAAGCTTTCTTT
TRBV19,TRBD1,.,TRBJ2-2,CASSTKKGQGSTGELFF,TGTGCCAGTAGTACGAAGAAGGGACAGGGGAGCACCGGGGAGCTGTTTTTT